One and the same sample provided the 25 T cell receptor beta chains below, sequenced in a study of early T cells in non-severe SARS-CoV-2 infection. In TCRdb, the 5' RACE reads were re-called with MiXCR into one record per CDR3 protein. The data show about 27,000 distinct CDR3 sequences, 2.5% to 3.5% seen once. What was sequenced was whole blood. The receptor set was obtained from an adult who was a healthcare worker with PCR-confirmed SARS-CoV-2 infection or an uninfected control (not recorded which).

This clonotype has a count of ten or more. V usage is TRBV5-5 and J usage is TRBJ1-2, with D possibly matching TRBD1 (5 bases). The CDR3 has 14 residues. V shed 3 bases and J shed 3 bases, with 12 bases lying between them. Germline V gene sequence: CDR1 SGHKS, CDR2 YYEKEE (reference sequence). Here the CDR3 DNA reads TGTGCCAGCAGCTCGGGACCCCCGGACTATGGCTACACCTTC. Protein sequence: CASSSGPPDYGYTF.

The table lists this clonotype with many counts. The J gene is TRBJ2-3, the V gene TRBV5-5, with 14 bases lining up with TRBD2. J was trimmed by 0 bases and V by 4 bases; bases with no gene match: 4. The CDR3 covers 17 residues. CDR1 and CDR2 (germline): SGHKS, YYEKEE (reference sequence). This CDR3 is CASSPRTSGGSTDTQYF. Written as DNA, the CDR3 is TGTGCCAGCAGCCCAAGGACTAGCGGGGGGAGCACAGATACGCAGTATTTT.

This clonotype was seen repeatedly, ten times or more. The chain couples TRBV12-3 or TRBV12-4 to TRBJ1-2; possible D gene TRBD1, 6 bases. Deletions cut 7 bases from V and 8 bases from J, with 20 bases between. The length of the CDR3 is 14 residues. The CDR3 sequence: CASTLGGARGGYTF. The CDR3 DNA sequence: TGTGCCAGCACCCTGGGGGGGGCGAGAGGGGGCTACACCTTC.

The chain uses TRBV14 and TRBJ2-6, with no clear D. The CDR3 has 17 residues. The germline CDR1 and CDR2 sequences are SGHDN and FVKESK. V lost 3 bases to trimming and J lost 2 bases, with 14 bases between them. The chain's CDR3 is CASSQGFGRPGANVLTF. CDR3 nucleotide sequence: TGTGCCAGCAGCCAGGGTTTCGGTCGCCCTGGGGCCAACGTCCTGACTTTC.

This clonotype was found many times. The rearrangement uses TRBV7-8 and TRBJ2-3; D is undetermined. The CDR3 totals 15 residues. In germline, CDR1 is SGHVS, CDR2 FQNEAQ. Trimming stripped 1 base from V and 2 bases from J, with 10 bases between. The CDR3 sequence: CASSLDLGNTDTQYF. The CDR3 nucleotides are TGTGCCAGCAGCTTAGACCTAGGTAACACAGATACGCAGTATTTT.

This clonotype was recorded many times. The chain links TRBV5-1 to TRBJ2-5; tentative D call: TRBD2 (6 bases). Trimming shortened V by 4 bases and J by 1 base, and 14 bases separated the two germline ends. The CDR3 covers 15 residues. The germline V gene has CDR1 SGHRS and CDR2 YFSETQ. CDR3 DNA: TGCGCCAGCAGCCCTAGACTAGTTCTCCAAGAGACCCAGTACTTC. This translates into CASSPRLVLQETQYF.

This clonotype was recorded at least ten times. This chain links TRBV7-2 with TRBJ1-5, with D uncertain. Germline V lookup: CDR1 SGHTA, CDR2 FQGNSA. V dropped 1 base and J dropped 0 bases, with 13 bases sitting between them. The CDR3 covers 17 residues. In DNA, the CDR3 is TGTGCCAGCAGCTTAGATTCGTCGGACTATAGCAATCAGCCCCAGCATTTT. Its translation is CASSLDSSDYSNQPQHF.

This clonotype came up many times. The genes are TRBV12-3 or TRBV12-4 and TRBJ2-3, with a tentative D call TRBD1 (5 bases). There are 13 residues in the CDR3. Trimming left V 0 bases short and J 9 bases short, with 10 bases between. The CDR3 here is CASSLAAGNTQYF. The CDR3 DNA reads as TGTGCCAGCAGTTTAGCGGCAGGGAACACGCAGTATTTT.

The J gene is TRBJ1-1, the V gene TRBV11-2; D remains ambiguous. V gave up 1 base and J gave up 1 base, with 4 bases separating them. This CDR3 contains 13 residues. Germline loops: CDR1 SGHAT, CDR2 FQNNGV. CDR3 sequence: CASSLGWNTEAFF. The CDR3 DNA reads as TGTGCCAGCAGCTTAGGCTGGAACACTGAAGCTTTCTTT.

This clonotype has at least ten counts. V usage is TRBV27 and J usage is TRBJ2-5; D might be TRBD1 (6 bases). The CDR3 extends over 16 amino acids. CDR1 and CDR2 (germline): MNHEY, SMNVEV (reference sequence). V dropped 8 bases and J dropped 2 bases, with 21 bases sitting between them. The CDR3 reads CASARGGQPLQETQYF. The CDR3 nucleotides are TGTGCCAGCGCCCGTGGGGGACAACCCCTTCAAGAGACCCAGTACTTC.

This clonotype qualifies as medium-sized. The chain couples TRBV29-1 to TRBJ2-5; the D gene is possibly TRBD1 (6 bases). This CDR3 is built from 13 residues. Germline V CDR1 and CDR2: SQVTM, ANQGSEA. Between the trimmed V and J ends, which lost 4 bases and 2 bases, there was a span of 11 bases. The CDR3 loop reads CSVVQGLQETQYF. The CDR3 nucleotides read TGCAGCGTTGTACAGGGTTTACAAGAGACCCAGTACTTC.

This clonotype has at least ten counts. The CDR3 DNA is TGTGCCAGCAGCTTGGAGACCGGGACATCGACTGCCTATGGCTACACCTTC. Translated, it gives CASSLETGTSTAYGYTF. The chain has TRBV7-9 and TRBJ1-2, with D perhaps matching TRBD1 (6 bases). The CDR3 extends over 17 amino acids. Germline CDR1 is SEHNR and CDR2 is FQNEAQ (reference sequence). V lost 3 bases and J lost 4, with 21 bases in between.

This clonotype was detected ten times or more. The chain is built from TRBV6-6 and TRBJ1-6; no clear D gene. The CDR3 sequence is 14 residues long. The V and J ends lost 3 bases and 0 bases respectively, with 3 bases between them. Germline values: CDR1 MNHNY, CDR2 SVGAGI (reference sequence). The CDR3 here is CASSYSSYNSPLHF. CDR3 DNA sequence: TGTGCCAGCAGTTATAGCTCCTATAATTCACCCCTCCACTTT.

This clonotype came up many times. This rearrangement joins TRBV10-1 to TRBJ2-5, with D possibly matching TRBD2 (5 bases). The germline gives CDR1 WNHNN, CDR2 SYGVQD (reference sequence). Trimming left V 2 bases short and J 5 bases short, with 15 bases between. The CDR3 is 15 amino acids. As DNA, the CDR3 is TGCGCCAGCAGTGAGAGTCTAGCAGACTCGGAGACCCAGTACTTC. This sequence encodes CASSESLADSETQYF.

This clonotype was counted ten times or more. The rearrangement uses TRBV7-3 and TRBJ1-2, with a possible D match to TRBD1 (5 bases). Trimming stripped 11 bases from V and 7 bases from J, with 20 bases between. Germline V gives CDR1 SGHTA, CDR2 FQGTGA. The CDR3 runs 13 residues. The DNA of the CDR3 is TGTGCCGGGGATCGTGGGGGAACGTTTGGCTACACCTTC. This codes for CAGDRGGTFGYTF.

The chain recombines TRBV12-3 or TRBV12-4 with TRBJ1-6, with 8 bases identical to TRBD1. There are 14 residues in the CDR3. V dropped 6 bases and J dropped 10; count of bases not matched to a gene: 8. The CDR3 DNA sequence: TGTGCCAGCAGCCCAGACAGGGGTTGGTCACCCCTCCACTTT. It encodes CASSPDRGWSPLHF.

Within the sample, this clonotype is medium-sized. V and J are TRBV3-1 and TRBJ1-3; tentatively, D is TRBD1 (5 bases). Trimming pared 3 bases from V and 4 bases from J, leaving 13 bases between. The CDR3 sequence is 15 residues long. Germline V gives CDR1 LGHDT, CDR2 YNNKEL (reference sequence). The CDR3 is CASSHRDRAGNTIYF. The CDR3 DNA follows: TGTGCCAGCAGCCACAGGGACCGGGCCGGAAACACCATATATTTT.

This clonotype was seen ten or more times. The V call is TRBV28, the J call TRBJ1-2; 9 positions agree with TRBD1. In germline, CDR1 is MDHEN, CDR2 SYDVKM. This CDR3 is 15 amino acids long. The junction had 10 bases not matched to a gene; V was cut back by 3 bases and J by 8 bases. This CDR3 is CASSLPTTGGTGYTF. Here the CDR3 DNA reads TGTGCCAGCAGTTTGCCGACGACAGGGGGAACGGGCTACACCTTC.

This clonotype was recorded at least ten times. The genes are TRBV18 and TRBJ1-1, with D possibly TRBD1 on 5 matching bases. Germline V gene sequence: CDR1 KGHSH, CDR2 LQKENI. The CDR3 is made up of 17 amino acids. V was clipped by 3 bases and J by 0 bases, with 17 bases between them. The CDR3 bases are TGTGCCAGCTCACCGACAGCTAAGACAACGATGAACACTGAAGCTTTCTTT. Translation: CASSPTAKTTMNTEAFF.

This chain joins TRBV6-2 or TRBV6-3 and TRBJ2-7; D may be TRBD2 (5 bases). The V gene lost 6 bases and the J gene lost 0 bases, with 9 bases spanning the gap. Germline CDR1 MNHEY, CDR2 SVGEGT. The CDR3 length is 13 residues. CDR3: CASSKRSSYEQYV. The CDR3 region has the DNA TGTGCCAGCAGCAAGCGGAGCTCCTACGAGCAGTACGTC.

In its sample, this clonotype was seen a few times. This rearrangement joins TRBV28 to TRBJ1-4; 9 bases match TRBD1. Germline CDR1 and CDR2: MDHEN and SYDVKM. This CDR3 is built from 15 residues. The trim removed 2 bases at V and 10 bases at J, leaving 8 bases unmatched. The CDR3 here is CASSLIGQGPGKLFF. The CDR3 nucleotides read TGTGCCAGCAGTTTAATCGGACAGGGGCCAGGAAAACTGTTTTTT.

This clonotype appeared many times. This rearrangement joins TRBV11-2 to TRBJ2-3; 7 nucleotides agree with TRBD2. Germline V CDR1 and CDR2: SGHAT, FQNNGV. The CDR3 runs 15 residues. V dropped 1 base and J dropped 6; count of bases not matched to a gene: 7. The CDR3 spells CASSLVQAGLDTQYF. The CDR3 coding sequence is TGTGCCAGCAGCTTAGTCCAAGCGGGGTTGGATACGCAGTATTTT.

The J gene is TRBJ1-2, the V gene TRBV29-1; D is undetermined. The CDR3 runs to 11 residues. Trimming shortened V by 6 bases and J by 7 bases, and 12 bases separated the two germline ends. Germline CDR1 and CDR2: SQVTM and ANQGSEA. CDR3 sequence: CSVEQQFGYTF. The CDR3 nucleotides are TGCAGCGTGGAACAGCAGTTTGGCTACACCTTC.

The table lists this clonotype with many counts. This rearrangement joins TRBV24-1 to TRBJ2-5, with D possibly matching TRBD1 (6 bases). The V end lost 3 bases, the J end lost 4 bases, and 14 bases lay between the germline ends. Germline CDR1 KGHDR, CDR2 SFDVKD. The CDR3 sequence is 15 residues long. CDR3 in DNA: TGTGCCACCAGTGATCCGGGACAAACGGGAGAGACCCAGTACTTC. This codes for CATSDPGQTGETQYF.

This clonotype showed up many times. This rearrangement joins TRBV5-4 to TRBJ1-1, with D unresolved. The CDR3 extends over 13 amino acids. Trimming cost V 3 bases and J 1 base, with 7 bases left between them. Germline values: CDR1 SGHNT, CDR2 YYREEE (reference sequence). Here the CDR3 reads CASSSNRNTEAFF. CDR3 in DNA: TGTGCCAGCAGCTCCAACCGGAACACTGAAGCTTTCTTT. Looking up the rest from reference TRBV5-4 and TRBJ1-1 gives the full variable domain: ETGVTQSPTHLIKTRGQQVTLRCSSQSGHNTVSWYQQALGQGPQFIFQYYREEENGRGNFPPRFSGLQFPNYSSELNVNALELDDSALYLCASSSNRNTEAFFGQGTRLTVV.